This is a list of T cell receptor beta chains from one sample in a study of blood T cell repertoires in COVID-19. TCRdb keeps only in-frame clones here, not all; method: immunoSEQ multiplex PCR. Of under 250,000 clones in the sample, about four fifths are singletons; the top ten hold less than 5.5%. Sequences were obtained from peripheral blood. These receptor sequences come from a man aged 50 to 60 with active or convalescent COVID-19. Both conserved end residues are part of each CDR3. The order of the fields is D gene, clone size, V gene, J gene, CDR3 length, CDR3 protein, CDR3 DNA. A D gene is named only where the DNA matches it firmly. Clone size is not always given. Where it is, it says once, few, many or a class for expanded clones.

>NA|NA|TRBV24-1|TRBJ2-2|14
CATSGALNTGELFF
TGTGCCACCAGTGGGGCCTTGAACACCGGGGAGCTGTTTTTT
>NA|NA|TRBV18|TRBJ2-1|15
CASSPDTPTVNEQFF
TGTGCCAGCTCACCTGACACCCCGACGGTCAATGAGCAGTTCTTC
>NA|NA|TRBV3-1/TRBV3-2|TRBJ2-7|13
CASSQIPGYEQYF
TGTGCCAGCAGCCAAATACCAGGCTACGAGCAGTACTTC
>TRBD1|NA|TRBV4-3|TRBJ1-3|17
CASSQDPTNRGGNTIYF
TGCGCCAGCAGCCAAGATCCTACCAACAGGGGCGGAAACACCATATATTTT
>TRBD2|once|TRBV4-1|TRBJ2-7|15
CASSPMAGVIHEQYF
TGCGCCAGCAGCCCCATGGCGGGGGTTATCCACGAGCAGTACTTC
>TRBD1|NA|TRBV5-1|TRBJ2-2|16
CASSLDATGGTGELFF
TGCGCCAGCAGCTTGGATGCGACAGGGGGCACCGGGGAGCTGTTTTTT
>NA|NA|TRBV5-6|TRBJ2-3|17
CASSLVAMAGRTDTQYF
TGTGCCAGCAGCTTGGTAGCCATGGCGGGGCGCACAGATACGCAGTATTTT
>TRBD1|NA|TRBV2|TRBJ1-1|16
CASRDPGQLTNTEAFF
TGTGCCAGCAGGGATCCGGGACAGCTAACGAACACTGAAGCTTTCTTT
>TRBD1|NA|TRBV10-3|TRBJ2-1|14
CAISPGQGNHEQFF
TGTGCCATCAGTCCGGGACAGGGAAACCATGAGCAGTTCTTC
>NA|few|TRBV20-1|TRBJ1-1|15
CSASRGTVWNTEAFF
TGCAGTGCTAGTCGGGGAACTGTTTGGAACACTGAAGCTTTCTTT
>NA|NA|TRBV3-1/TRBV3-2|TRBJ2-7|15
CASTPRGGQAYEQYF
TGTGCCAGCACTCCCCGCGGAGGGCAGGCTTACGAGCAGTACTTC
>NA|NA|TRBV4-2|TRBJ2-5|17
CASSDLGAQGYQETQYF
TGTGCCAGCAGCGACCTCGGGGCACAGGGTTACCAAGAGACCCAGTACTTC
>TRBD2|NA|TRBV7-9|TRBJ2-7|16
CASSPHGGGLFHEQYF
TGTGCCAGCAGCCCCCACGGCGGGGGGCTTTTCCACGAGCAGTACTTC
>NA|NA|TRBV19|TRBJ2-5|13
CASSIVNAETQYF
TGTGCCAGTAGTATTGTCAATGCGGAGACCCAGTACTTC
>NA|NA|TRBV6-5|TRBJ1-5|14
CASSYGGRNQPQHF
TGTGCCAGCAGTTACGGTGGGCGCAATCAGCCCCAGCATTTT
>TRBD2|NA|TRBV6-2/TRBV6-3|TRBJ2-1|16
CASSYSRGVSYNEQFF
TGTGCCAGCAGTTACTCGCGGGGGGTCTCCTACAATGAGCAGTTCTTC